A selection of T cell receptor beta chains follows, all from one sample in a study of shared clonotypes between healthy human individuals. Some clones are missing from TCRdb's copy, which holds only in-frame ones; the method was immunoSEQ multiplex PCR. This table holds some 1.5 million clones, 95% to 99% found once. Sequencing input: naive CD4+ T cells sorted from blood. The receptor source for this set is a man under 40 in good health. CDR3s include the opening cysteine and the closing phenylalanine or tryptophan. A D gene is named only where the DNA matches it firmly. Clone sizes are given selectively: once, few, many, or a class where the clone is expanded.

D gene,CDR3 length,V gene,clone size,J gene,CDR3 protein,CDR3 DNA
-,19,TRBV9,-,TRBJ2-1,CASSVDPTEGGRLYNEQFF,TGTGCCAGCAGCGTAGACCCCACGGAAGGGGGGAGGCTCTACAATGAGCAGTTCTTC
-,13,TRBV4-1,-,TRBJ2-7,CASSQVRNYEQYF,TGCGCCAGCAGCCAAGTGCGAAACTACGAGCAGTACTTC
TRBD1,14,TRBV10-3,-,TRBJ2-2,CAIHQGAKTGELFF,TGTGCCATCCACCAGGGGGCTAAGACCGGGGAGCTGTTTTTT
TRBD2,14,TRBV9,once,TRBJ2-7,CASSAAGVGYEQYF,TGTGCCAGCAGCGCTGCGGGAGTAGGCTACGAGCAGTACTTC
-,14,TRBV7-8,-,TRBJ1-4,CASSLWTDNEKLFF,TGTGCCAGCAGCTTATGGACAGATAATGAAAAACTGTTTTTT
TRBD2,18,TRBV5-1,once,TRBJ2-2,CASSLLQAGGIGTGELFF,TGCGCCAGCAGCTTGTTACAAGCGGGAGGGATTGGAACCGGGGAGCTGTTTTTT
TRBD1,16,TRBV5-1,-,TRBJ1-1,CASSPRQGPMNTEAFF,TGCGCCAGCAGCCCACGACAGGGGCCCATGAACACTGAAGCTTTCTTT
TRBD2,15,TRBV19,-,TRBJ2-1,CASSLTSGRYNEQFF,TGTGCCAGTAGTCTGACTAGCGGTCGATACAATGAGCAGTTCTTC
-,16,TRBV18,-,TRBJ1-2,CASSPPGSSGAYGYTF,TGTGCCAGCTCACCACCCGGAAGTTCAGGGGCCTATGGCTACACCTTC
-,16,TRBV10-3,-,TRBJ2-2,CAISESIWGNTGELFF,TGTGCCATCAGTGAGTCGATTTGGGGCAACACCGGGGAGCTGTTTTTT
TRBD2,17,TRBV28,-,TRBJ2-7,CASSTSLSGRPRDEQYF,TGTGCCAGCAGTACCTCCCTTAGCGGGAGGCCCAGGGACGAGCAGTACTTC
TRBD2,14,TRBV30,-,TRBJ2-7,CAWSPTSVSYEQYF,TGTGCCTGGAGCCCCACTAGCGTATCCTACGAGCAGTACTTC
-,13,TRBV28,-,TRBJ1-5,CASSLTQNEPQHF,TGTGCCAGCAGTCTGACGCAAAATGAGCCCCAGCATTTT
-,12,TRBV6-5,-,TRBJ1-2,CASMGSNYGYTF,TGTGCCAGCATGGGTTCTAACTATGGCTACACCTTC
-,14,TRBV11-2,-,TRBJ1-4,CASSLVYRDEKLFF,TGTGCCAGCAGCTTAGTATACAGGGACGAAAAACTGTTTTTT
-,14,TRBV28,-,TRBJ2-1,CASSFAGSYNEQFF,TGTGCCAGCAGTTTCGCAGGATCCTACAATGAGCAGTTCTTC
-,11,TRBV30,-,TRBJ2-7,CAWNRDHEQYF,TGTGCCTGGAACAGGGATCACGAGCAGTACTTC
-,15,TRBV29-1,-,TRBJ2-1,CSVETGPRVDNEQFF,TGCAGCGTTGAAACAGGCCCCCGAGTAGACAATGAGCAGTTCTTC
TRBD2,16,TRBV25-1,-,TRBJ2-1,CASSEAGGDSYNEQFF,TGTGCCAGCAGTGAGGCGGGAGGGGACAGCTACAATGAGCAGTTCTTC
TRBD2,14,TRBV6-4,-,TRBJ2-7,CASSDRRGTYEQYF,TGTGCCAGCAGTGACAGGCGGGGGACCTACGAGCAGTACTTC
-,14,TRBV9,once,TRBJ2-1,CASSGGGYDNEQFF,TGTGCCAGCAGCGGAGGGGGGTACGACAATGAGCAGTTCTTC
TRBD1,16,TRBV29-1,-,TRBJ2-1,CSVSDRAAVPYNEQFF,TGCAGCGTCTCAGACAGGGCCGCGGTTCCCTACAATGAGCAGTTCTTC
TRBD2,17,TRBV11-2,once,TRBJ2-1,CASSRVTSGGSYNEQFF,TGTGCCAGCAGCCGTGTCACTAGCGGGGGCTCCTACAATGAGCAGTTCTTC
-,15,TRBV11-1,-,TRBJ2-7,CASSLGRQGPYEQYF,TGTGCCAGCAGCTTAGGTCGTCAGGGGCCGTACGAGCAGTACTTC
-,13,TRBV6-5,-,TRBJ1-1,CASRRAWDTEAFF,TGTGCCAGCAGACGGGCATGGGACACTGAAGCTTTCTTT
-,14,TRBV28,-,TRBJ1-1,CASSYTNIITEAFF,TGTGCCAGCAGTTATACTAACATAATCACTGAAGCTTTCTTT
-,14,TRBV29-1,-,TRBJ1-1,CSVAPRSSHTEAFF,TGCAGCGTTGCCCCTAGGTCTAGCCACACTGAAGCTTTCTTT
TRBD1,15,TRBV28,-,TRBJ2-7,CASSQGQGRAYEQYF,TGTGCCAGCAGTCAAGGACAGGGGAGGGCGTACGAGCAGTACTTC